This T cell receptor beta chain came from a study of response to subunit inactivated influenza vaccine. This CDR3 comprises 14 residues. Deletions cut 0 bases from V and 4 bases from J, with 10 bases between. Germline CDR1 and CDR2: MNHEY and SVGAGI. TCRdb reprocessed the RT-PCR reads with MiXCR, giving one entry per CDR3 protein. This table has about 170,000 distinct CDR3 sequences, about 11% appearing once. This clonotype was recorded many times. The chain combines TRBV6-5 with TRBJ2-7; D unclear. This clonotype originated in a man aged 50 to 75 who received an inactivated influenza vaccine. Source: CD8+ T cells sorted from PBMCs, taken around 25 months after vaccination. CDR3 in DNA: TGTGCCAGCAGTTACTCGGCGAACCGTTACGAGCAGTACTTC. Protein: CASSYSANRYEQYF.